The clone carrying this TCR beta chain occurred many times. Its cognate antigen is unknown. Each CDR3 protein is one row after TCRdb ran MiXCR on the reads. The sample records about 310,000 distinct CDR3 sequences, roughly 25% being singletons. This specimen comes from a study of T cell repertoires in cytomegalovirus infection. Whole-study findings and limits: Identification of carriers of CMV plus the relevant HLA was achieved through cumulative public TCR beta family frequency.

The germline gives CDR1 SGHTA, CDR2 FQGNSA. This CDR3 spans 14 amino acids. J was trimmed by 0 bases and V by 7 bases; bases with no gene match: 4. The origin of this receptor is a human donor in good health (CMV status not recorded). Some clones in this sample may be carry-over from other donors' samples. The rearrangement uses TRBV7-2 and TRBJ2-3; 7 bases fit TRBD2. Sequencing was performed on cultured PBMCs, taken from culture after CMV antigen stimulation. For the CDR3, the DNA is TGTGCCAGCACGAGGGAGGGGAGCACAGATACGCAGTATTTT. Residues: CASTREGSTDTQYF. Full variable domain (missing parts from reference TRBV7-2 and TRBJ2-3): GAGVSQSPSNKVTEKGKDVELRCDPISGHTALYWYRQSLGQGLEFLIYFQGNSAPDKSGLPSDRFSAERTGGSVSTLTIQRTQQEDSAVYLCASTREGSTDTQYFGPGTRLTVL.